The subject of this entry is one TCR beta chain. The antigen is undetermined. In the PCR, 60 Vbeta and 13 Jbeta primers were used. The protocol was immunoSEQ multiplex PCR, while the TCRdb copy is restricted to in-frame clones and leaves out a portion. This table holds about 130,000 clones, over 60% found once. V was clipped by 7 bases and J by 6 bases; unmatched bases: 10. This CDR3 has 14 amino acids. Germline-derived CDR1 and CDR2 are MNHNS and SASEGT. This record belongs to a study of cytomegalovirus exposure and HLA in healthy donors. General study results and limits: A later analysis showed HLA-associated TCR beta chains outstripping equally common others in clonal expansion. There were 164 TCR beta chains listed as cytomegalovirus-associated. Highly shared sequence variants in one cluster were likely a sequencing artifact. A later analysis found common viral pathogens apparently linked to several of the most significant clusters.

The chain has TRBV6-1 and TRBJ1-1; TRBD1 aligns across 8 bases. This clonotype originated in a man aged 45 to 65 in good health and CMV-seronegative. Sequenced: PBMCs. In nucleotides, the CDR3 is TGTGCCAGCACTCTCACGACAGGGGCCCCTGAAGCTTTCTTT. It translates to CASTLTTGAPEAFF.